This record concerns one T cell receptor beta chain sequence. The target of this receptor is not known. No much larger clonotype is one base removed from it; base qualities were not supplied. This sample was included in a study of CD8+ T cells in alopecia areata (dated by TCRdb to 2016 to 2018). Background for the entire study: Treated patients were enrolled in an open-label pilot trial of oral tofacitinib at 5 to 10 mg twice daily for moderate-to-severe alopecia areata. Tofacitinib was given for 6 to 18 months, followed by 6 months of follow-up off drug to assess delayed response and recurrence. For the treated patients, the SALT score, which quantifies what percentage of scalp surface area is affected, served as the measure of disease severity. In both human patients and the C3H/HeJ mouse model, the study applied high-throughput TCRbeta sequencing to look at T cell clonal expansion in alopecia areata. Scalp tissue and sorted CD4+ and CD8+ peripheral blood T cells from patchy and totalis/universalis alopecia areata patients and from healthy controls were covered by human TCRbeta sequencing. Patients on tofacitinib were biopsied at baseline and after 4 and 24 weeks of treatment, and several of the patients also had a later scalp biopsy. Scalp clonality was compared across normal scalp (n=4), patchy alopecia areata scalp (n=8), and alopecia totalis/universalis scalp (n=8). RNA was obtained with the PAXgene miRNA kit for fixed scalp, the miRNeasy kit for PBMCs, and the RNeasy kit for mouse skin. TCRbeta CDR3 regions were amplified by immunoSEQ multiplex PCR using 35 Vbeta forward and 13 Jbeta reverse primers. What the work shows at the level of the full study, not this receptor alone: Because the treated cohort was small and had only one nonresponder, larger studies are needed to examine links between baseline CD8+ expansion and response. Many expanded lesional clones persisted in scalp and blood during tofacitinib treatment, which may partly explain relapse after stopping treatment. TCR sequences shared between patients were less clear than in mice, possibly partly because of HLA diversity in the patient population. Unlike mouse skin, which is dominated by gammadelta T cells, normal human skin has resident alphabeta T cells that are also sequenced, and this complicates analysis of the scalp TCR repertoire. Scalp clonality and the number of expanded CD8+ clones among the top 100 scalp clones were significantly decreased by tofacitinib. Lesional scalp, especially in alopecia totalis/universalis, showed higher clonality and more expanded CD8+ clones than normal scalp, suggesting antigenic drive.

A distance of 7 bases separates the germline ends of V and J, which lose 0 bases and 0 bases respectively. From the cysteine through the phenylalanine, the CDR3 covers 15 amino acids. The CDR3 DNA has 45 bases and is translated from base 1. Per the germline V gene (reference sequence), SGHNT is the CDR1 and YYREEE is the CDR2. Receptors were amplified or captured by the immunoSEQ multiplex PCR assay. For TCR sequencing, RNA was extracted from every sample and reverse transcribed into cDNA to serve as template. SuperScript III was used for first-strand cDNA synthesis, primed with a 2:1 mix of oligo-dT and random hexamers. A synthetic immune receptor repertoire was used to measure amplification bias, and any remaining bias was corrected computationally. The authors processed their data as follows. After raw reads were preprocessed to remove errors, the CDR3 was defined following IMGT conventions as running from the conserved cysteine to phenylalanine. Clonality was computed by normalizing Shannon entropy by log2 of the number of productive unique TCRs and subtracting the result from 1. Whether each scalp clone was CD4 or CD8 was inferred by checking scalp TCRbeta sequences against the CD4 and CD8 repertoires from sorted blood. TCRdb stores this immuneACCESS table with in-frame sequences only. Part of the clones is absent; in the studies checked, under half of the shortfall reflects unresolved V genes, and no reason is known for the rest. That table gives V, J and clone size, and the DNA gave D and trimming. The sample has more than 150,000 clones on record, 45% to 60% of them singletons. The leading ten clones occupy 10% of the sample.

According to the study, the label for this sample's treatment or condition signals: oral pan-JAK inhibitor, 5-10 mg twice daily. Lesional scalp punch biopsies and peripheral blood were obtained from alopecia areata patients. PBMCs were isolated by density centrifugation and stained for CD3, CD4 and CD8, and CD4+ and CD8+ T cells were sorted on a FACSAria. This clonotype was obtained from a human donor with alopecia areata. This chain joins TRBV5-4 to TRBJ2-1; the D gene is unclear. Sequencing used CD8+ T cells sorted from blood, obtained at approximately week 51, from a patient treated with tofacitinib. The nucleotide sequence is TGTGCCAGCAGCTTGGCTGTGAGCTCCTACAATGAGCAGTTCTTC. Its translation reads: CASSLAVSSYNEQFF.